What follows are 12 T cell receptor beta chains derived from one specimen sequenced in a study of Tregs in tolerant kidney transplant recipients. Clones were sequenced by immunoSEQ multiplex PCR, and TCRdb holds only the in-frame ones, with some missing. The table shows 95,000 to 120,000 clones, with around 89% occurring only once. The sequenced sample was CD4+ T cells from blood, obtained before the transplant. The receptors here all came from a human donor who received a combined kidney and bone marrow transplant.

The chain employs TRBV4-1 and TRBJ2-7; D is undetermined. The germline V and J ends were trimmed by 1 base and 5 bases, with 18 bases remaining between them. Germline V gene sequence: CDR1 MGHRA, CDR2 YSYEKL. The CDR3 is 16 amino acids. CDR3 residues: CASSQGHTVPQNEQYF. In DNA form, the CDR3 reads TGCGCCAGCAGCCAAGGACACACCGTCCCCCAGAACGAGCAGTACTTC.

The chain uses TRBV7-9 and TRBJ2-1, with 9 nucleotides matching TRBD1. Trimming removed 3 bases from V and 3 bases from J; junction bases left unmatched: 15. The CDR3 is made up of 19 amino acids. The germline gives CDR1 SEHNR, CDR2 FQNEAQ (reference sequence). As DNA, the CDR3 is TGTGCCAGCAGCTTGTACGCCGCGCGCCGACAGGGGGGCTACAATGAGCAGTTCTTC. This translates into CASSLYAARRQGGYNEQFF.

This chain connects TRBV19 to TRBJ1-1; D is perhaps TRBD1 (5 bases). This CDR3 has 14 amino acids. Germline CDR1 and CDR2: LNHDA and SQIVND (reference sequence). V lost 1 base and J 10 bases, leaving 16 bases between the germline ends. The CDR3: CASSIARGAIRAFF. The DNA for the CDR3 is TGTGCCAGTAGTATAGCTAGGGGCGCAATACGAGCTTTCTTT.

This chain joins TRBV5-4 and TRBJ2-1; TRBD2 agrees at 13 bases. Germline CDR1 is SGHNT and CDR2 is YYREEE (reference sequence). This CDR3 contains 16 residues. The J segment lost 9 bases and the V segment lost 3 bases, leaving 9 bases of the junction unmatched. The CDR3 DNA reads TGTGCCAGCAGCTCCGGACTAGCGGGAGTTTTCGGTGAGCAGTTCTTC. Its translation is CASSSGLAGVFGEQFF. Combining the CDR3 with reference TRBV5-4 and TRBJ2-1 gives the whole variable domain ETGVTQSPTHLIKTRGQQVTLRCSSQSGHNTVSWYQQALGQGPQFIFQYYREEENGRGNFPPRFSGLQFPNYSSELNVNALELDDSALYLCASSSGLAGVFGEQFFGPGTRLTVL.

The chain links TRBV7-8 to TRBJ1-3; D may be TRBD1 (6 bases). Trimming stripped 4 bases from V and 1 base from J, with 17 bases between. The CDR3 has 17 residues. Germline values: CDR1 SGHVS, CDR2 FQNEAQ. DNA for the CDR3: TGTGCCAGCAGCTCGGGGGGCCGGACTACTTCTGGAAACACCATATATTTT. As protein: CASSSGGRTTSGNTIYF.

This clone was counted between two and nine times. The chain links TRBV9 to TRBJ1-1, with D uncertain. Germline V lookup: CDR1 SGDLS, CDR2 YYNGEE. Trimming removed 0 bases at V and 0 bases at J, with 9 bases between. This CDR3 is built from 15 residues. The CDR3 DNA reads TGTGCCAGCAGCGTAGGAGGCAGATTGAACACTGAAGCTTTCTTT. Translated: CASSVGGRLNTEAFF.

CDR3 DNA sequence: TGTGCCAGCAGCCTGTCGGGTGAAAAACTGTTTTTT. Its protein is CASSLSGEKLFF. The chain combines TRBV2 with TRBJ1-4; D is undetermined. Trimming pared 6 bases from V and 7 bases from J, leaving 9 bases between. The CDR3 consists of 12 residues. Per germline, CDR1 SNHLY and CDR2 FYNNEI.

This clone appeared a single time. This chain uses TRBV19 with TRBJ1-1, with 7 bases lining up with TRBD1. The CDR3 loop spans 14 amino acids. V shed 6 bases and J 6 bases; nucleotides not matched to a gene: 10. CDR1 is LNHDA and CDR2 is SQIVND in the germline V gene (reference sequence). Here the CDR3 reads CASREQGRRAEAFF. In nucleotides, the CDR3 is TGTGCCAGTAGAGAACAGGGGAGACGAGCTGAAGCTTTCTTT.

The CDR3: CASSAWDSYNEQFF. DNA of the CDR3: TGTGCCAGCAGCGCGTGGGACAGCTACAATGAGCAGTTCTTC. V and J are TRBV5-4 and TRBJ2-1, with 7 bases aligning to TRBD1. CDR1 SGHNT and CDR2 YYREEE come from the germline V gene (reference sequence). This CDR3 contains 14 residues. The junction had 4 bases not matched to a gene; V was cut back by 4 bases and J by 3 bases.

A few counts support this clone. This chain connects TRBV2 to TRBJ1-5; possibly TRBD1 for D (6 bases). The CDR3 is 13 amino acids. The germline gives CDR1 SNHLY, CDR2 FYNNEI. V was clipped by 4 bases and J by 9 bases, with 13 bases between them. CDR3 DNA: TGTGCCAGCAGTGGCAGGGGAGTAATGCCCCAGCATTTT. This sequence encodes CASSGRGVMPQHF.

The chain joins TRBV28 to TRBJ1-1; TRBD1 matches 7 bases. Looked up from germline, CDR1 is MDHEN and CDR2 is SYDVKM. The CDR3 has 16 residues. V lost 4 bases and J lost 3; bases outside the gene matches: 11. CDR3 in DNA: TGTGCCAGCAGTTCAAGGACAGGACCCGTGGACACTGAAGCTTTCTTT. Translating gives CASSSRTGPVDTEAFF.

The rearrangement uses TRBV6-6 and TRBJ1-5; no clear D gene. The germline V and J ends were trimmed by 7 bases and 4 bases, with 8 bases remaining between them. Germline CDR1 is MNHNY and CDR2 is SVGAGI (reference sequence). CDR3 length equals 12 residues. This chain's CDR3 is CASTGVNQPQHF. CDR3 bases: TGTGCCAGCACAGGTGTGAATCAGCCCCAGCATTTT.